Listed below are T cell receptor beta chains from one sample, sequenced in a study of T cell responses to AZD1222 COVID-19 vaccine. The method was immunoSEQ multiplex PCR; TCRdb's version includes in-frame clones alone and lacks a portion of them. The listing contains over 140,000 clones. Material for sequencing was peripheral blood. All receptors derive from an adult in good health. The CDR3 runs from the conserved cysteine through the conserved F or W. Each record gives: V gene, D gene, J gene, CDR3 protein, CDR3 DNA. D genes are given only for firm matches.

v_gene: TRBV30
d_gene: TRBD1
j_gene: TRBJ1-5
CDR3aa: CAWGRDRGQPQHF
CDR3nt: TGTGCCTGGGGTCGGGACAGGGGACAGCCCCAGCATTTT

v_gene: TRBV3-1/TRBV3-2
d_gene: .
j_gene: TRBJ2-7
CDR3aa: CASSQRRRGVEQYF
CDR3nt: TGTGCCAGCAGCCAACGCCGTCGCGGGGTCGAGCAGTACTTC

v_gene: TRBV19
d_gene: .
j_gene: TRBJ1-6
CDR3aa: CASSTGYYSPLHF
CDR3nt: TGTGCCAGTAGTACAGGTTACTATTCACCCCTCCACTTT

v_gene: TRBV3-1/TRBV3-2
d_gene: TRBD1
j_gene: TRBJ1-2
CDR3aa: CASSHKGARHTF
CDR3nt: TGTGCCAGCAGTCACAAGGGGGCGAGGCACACCTTC

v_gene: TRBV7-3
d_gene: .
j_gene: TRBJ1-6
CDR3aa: CASSPWGGNNSPLHF
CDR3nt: TGTGCCAGCAGCCCCTGGGGGGGGAATAATTCACCCCTCCACTTT

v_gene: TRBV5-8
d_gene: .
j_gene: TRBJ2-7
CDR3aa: CASSLTHEQYF
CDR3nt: TGTGCCAGCAGCTTAACTCACGAGCAGTACTTC

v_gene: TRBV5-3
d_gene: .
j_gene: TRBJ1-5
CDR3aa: CARSFGRRYSNQPQHF
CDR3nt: TGTGCCAGAAGCTTTGGCAGGAGATATAGCAATCAGCCCCAGCATTTT

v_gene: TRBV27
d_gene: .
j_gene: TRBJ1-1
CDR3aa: CASSLFSGGNTEAFF
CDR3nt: TGTGCCAGCAGTTTATTTTCAGGTGGGAACACTGAAGCTTTCTTT

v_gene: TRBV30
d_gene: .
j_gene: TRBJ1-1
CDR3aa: CALMRGGNTEAFF
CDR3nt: TGTGCCCTCATGCGTGGTGGGAACACTGAAGCTTTCTTT

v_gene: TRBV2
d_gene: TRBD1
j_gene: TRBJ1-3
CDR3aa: CASSEGQGAGNTIYF
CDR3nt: TGTGCCAGCAGCGAGGGACAGGGGGCTGGAAACACCATATATTTT

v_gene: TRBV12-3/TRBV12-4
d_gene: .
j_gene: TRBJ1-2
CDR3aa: CASTFDYYGYTF
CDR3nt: TGTGCCAGCACTTTTGACTACTATGGCTACACCTTC

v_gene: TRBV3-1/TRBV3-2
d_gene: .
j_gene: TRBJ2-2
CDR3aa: CASSQASLGELFF
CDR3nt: TGTGCCAGCAGCCAGGCAAGCCTCGGGGAGCTGTTTTTT

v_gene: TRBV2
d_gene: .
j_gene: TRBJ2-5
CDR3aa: CASQPQETQYF
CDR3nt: TGTGCCAGCCAACCTCAAGAGACCCAGTACTTC

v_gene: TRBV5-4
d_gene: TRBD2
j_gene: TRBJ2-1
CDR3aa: CASSSSGGAWYNEQFF
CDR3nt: TGTGCCAGCAGCTCCAGCGGGGGGGCCTGGTACAATGAGCAGTTCTTC

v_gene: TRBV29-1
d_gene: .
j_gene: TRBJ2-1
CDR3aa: CSVVGSFSYNEQFF
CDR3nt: TGCAGCGTTGTAGGATCATTCTCCTACAATGAGCAGTTCTTC

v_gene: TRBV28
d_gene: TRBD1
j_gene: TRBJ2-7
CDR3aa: CASSLSGQGDGYEQYF
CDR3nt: TGTGCCAGCAGTTTGTCGGGACAGGGGGATGGTTACGAGCAGTACTTC

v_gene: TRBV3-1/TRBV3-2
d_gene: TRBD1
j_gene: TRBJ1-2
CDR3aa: CASSRRTGGGYTF
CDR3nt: TGTGCCAGCAGCCGCCGGACAGGGGGTGGCTACACCTTC

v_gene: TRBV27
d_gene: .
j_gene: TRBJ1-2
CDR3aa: CASRRAGSNYGYTF
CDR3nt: TGTGCCAGCAGGCGGGCAGGGTCGAACTATGGCTACACCTTC

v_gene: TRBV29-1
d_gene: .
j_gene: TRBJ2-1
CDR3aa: CSVPTGTSYNEQFF
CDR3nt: TGCAGCGTTCCTACAGGGACCTCCTACAATGAGCAGTTCTTC

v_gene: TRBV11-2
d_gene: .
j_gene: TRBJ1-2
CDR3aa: CASSPPVRGYYGYTF
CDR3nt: TGTGCCAGCAGCCCACCAGTAAGGGGTTACTATGGCTACACCTTC

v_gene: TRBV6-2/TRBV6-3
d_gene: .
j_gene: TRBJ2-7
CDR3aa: CASSYPGLSTYRYF
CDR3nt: TGTGCCAGCAGTTACCCAGGGCTATCAACATATAGGTACTTC

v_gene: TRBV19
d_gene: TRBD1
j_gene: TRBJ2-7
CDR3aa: CASSMGQLTYEQYF
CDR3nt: TGTGCCAGTAGTATGGGACAGCTGACCTACGAGCAGTACTTC

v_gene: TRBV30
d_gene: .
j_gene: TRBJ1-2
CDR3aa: CAWSKRGDDGYTF
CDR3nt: TGTGCCTGGAGCAAAAGGGGCGATGATGGCTACACCTTC

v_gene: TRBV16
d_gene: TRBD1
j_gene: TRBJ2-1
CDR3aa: CASSQKDRVGNEQFF
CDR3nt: TGTGCCAGCAGCCAAAAGGACAGGGTAGGGAATGAGCAGTTCTTC

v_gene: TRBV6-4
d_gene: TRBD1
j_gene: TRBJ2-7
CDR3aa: CASMKGARYEQYF
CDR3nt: TGTGCCAGCATGAAGGGGGCTCGGTACGAGCAGTACTTC

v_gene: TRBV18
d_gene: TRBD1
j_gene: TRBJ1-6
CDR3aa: CASSPKGQGKSSYNSPLHF
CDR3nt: TGTGCCAGCTCACCTAAGGGACAGGGGAAGAGCTCCTATAATTCACCCCTCCACTTT

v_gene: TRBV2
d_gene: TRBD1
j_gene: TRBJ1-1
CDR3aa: CASRKTGGGTEAFF
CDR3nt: TGTGCCAGCAGAAAGACAGGGGGGGGGACTGAAGCTTTCTTT

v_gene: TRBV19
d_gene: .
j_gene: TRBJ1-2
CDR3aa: CASSLLSDSSYGYTF
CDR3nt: TGTGCCAGTAGTTTACTTTCAGACAGTAGCTATGGCTACACCTTC

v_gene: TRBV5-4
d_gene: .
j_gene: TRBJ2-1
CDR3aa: CASSLWGGVGLNEQFF
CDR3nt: TGTGCCAGCAGCTTGTGGGGCGGGGTTGGGCTCAATGAGCAGTTCTTC

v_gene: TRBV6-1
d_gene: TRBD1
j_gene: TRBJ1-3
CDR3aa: CASSETRDRTGNTIYF
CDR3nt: TGTGCCAGCAGTGAAACCCGGGACAGAACTGGAAACACCATATATTTT

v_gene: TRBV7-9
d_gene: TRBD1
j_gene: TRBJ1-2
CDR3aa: CASSRTGSYGYTF
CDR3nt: TGTGCCAGCAGCCGGACAGGGAGCTATGGCTACACCTTC

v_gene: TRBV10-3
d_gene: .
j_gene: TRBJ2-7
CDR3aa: CAIGQGRYEQYF
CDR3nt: TGTGCCATAGGGCAGGGACGCTACGAGCAGTACTTC

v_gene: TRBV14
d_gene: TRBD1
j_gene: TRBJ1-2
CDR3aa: CASSQVTGFGYTF
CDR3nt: TGTGCCAGCAGCCAAGTGACAGGGTTCGGCTACACCTTC

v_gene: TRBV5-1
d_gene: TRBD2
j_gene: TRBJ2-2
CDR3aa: CASSLAGFNTGELFF
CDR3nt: TGCGCCAGCAGCTTAGCGGGGTTCAACACCGGGGAGCTGTTTTTT

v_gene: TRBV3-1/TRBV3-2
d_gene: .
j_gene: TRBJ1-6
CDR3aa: CASSQEGDLSSYNSPLHF
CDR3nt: TGTGCCAGCAGCCAAGAGGGGGATCTAAGCTCCTATAATTCACCCCTCCACTTT

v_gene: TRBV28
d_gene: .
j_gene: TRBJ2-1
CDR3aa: CASSFMTGEYNEQFF
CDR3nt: TGTGCCAGCAGTTTTATGACGGGGGAATACAATGAGCAGTTCTTC

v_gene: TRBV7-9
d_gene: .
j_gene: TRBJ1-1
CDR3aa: CASSLVPGNTEAFF
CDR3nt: TGTGCCAGCAGCTTAGTCCCGGGGAACACTGAAGCTTTCTTT

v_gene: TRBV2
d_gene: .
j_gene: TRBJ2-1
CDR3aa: CASRQREGTYNEQFF
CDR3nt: TGTGCCAGCAGACAAAGAGAGGGAACCTACAATGAGCAGTTCTTC

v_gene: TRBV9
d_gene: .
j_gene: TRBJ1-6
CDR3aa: CASSVGGNNSPLHF
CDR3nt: TGTGCCAGCAGCGTCGGGGGAAATAATTCACCCCTCCACTTT

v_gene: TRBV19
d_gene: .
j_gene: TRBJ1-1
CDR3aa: CASSIDPGEGTEAFF
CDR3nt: TGTGCCAGTAGTATAGACCCAGGGGAGGGTACTGAAGCTTTCTTT

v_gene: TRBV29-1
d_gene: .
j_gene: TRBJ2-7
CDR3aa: CSVEEGPRQYF
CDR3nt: TGCAGCGTTGAGGAGGGCCCGAGGCAGTACTTC

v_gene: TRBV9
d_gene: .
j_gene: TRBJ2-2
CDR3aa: CASSPNTGELFF
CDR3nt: TGTGCCAGCAGCCCAAACACCGGGGAGCTGTTTTTT

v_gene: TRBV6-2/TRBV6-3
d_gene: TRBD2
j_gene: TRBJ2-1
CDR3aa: CASSYFSGGQQFF
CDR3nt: TGTGCCAGCAGTTACTTCAGCGGGGGTCAGCAGTTCTTC

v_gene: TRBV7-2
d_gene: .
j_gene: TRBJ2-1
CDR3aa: CASSLNILTYNEQFF
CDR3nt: TGTGCCAGCAGCTTAAACATTTTAACCTACAATGAGCAGTTCTTC

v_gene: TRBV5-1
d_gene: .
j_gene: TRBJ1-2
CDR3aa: CASSLMLGYGYTF
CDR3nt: TGCGCCAGCAGCTTGATGCTCGGGTACGGCTACACCTTC

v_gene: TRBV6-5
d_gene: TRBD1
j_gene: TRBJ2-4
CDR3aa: CASRGQGLNIQYF
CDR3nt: TGTGCCAGCAGGGGACAGGGGCTAAACATTCAGTACTTC

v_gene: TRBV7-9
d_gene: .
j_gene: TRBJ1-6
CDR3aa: CASSLESQWGNSPLHF
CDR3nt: TGTGCCAGCAGCTTAGAAAGCCAATGGGGTAATTCACCCCTCCACTTT

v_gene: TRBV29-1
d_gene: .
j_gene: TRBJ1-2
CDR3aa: CSVGTDGRSGYTF
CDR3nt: TGCAGCGTTGGGACAGACGGCCGCTCTGGCTACACCTTC

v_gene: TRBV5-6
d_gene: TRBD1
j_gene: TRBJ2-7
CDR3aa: CASSPGDVGGWYEQYF
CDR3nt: TGTGCCAGCAGCCCCGGAGACGTAGGGGGCTGGTACGAGCAGTACTTC

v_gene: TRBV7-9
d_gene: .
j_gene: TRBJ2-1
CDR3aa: CASTLSGLNNEQFF
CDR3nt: TGTGCCAGCACCCTTTCGGGACTTAACAATGAGCAGTTCTTC

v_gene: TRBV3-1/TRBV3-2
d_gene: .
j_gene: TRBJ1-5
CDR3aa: CASSPGGLNQPQHF
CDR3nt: TGTGCCAGCAGCCCTGGAGGGTTAAATCAGCCCCAGCATTTT

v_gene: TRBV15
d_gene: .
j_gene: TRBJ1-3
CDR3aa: CATSRDRGSSGNTIYF
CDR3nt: TGTGCCACCAGCAGAGATCGCGGCAGCTCTGGAAACACCATATATTTT